This entry concerns a single TCR beta chain. What it binds is not known. This sample is part of a study of shared clonotypes between healthy human individuals. Study summary: The composition of the donors was two women and a few men aged 18 to 49. Study-wide results and limits: Sampling covered nothing but blood. Tissue TCR repertoires likely differ from those found in blood.

CD4+ cells yielded CD45RA+ naive and CD45RA-negative memory subsets. This table comes from immunoSEQ multiplex PCR, and its TCRdb copy is limited to in-frame clones, with some not included. The data show 2 million to 2.5 million clones, around 92% seen once. Germline lookup yields CDR1 LNHDA and CDR2 SQIVND (reference sequence). CDR3 length: 15 residues. Trimming pared 7 bases from V and 3 bases from J, leaving 16 bases between. V usage is TRBV19 and J usage is TRBJ2-1; perhaps D is TRBD1 or TRBD2 (5 bases each). The sequencing sample was made of naive CD4+ T cells from PBMCs. Subset specified: CD45RA+ positively selected. This sequence originates from a young man in good health. Some clones in this sample may be carry-over from other donors' samples. CDR3 nucleotide sequence: TGTGCCAGTACCCCCCGAGGGGCAGTCTACAATGAGCAGTTCTTC. This encodes CASTPRGAVYNEQFF.